These 20 T cell receptor beta chains share one sample of origin, sequenced in a study of blood T cells in healthy people across ages. A second PCR of roughly 7 to 11 cycles used a sample-barcoded 5' primer and a J-beta primer mix. TCRdb used MiXCR to reprocess the 5' RACE reads, holding one entry per CDR3 protein. The sample includes about 1.8 million distinct CDR3 sequences, roughly 49% of them seen just once. The sample was blood. Source of these receptors: a woman aged 40-49 years in good health.

This rearrangement joins TRBV6-5 to TRBJ2-1, with 7 positions matching TRBD1. V lost 7 bases to trimming and J lost 7 bases; unmatched junction nucleotides: 7. This CDR3 is 13 amino acids long. Germline lookup yields CDR1 MNHEY and CDR2 SVGAGI. CDR3 residues: CASTTTGLNEQFF. The CDR3 nucleotides read TGTGCCAGCACTACGACAGGGCTGAATGAGCAGTTCTTC.

V and J are TRBV24-1 and TRBJ2-1; D ambiguous. CDR1 KGHDR and CDR2 SFDVKD come from the germline V gene. V lost 10 bases and J lost 5, with 14 bases in between. CDR3 length: 13 amino acids. The CDR3 protein is CATKEPGNNEQFF. The CDR3 nucleotides read TGTGCCACTAAGGAGCCAGGAAACAATGAGCAGTTCTTC.

The genes are TRBV20-1 and TRBJ2-4; possible D gene TRBD1, 5 bases. Trimming took 3 bases from V and 15 from J, leaving 18 bases between them. This CDR3 region has 12 residues. Germline CDR1 DFQATT, CDR2 SNEGSKA (reference sequence). The CDR3 region is CSARDTSYERYF. The CDR3 coding sequence is TGCAGTGCTAGGGACACGTCCTACGAGCGGTACTTC.

The chain couples TRBV3-1 to TRBJ2-3; D is tentatively TRBD1 or TRBD2 (7 bases each). With 0 bases removed from V and 0 bases from J, the gap between germline ends came to 13 bases. The CDR3 is 17 residues long. CDR1 is LGHDT, CDR2 YNNKEL, per germline (reference sequence). The CDR3 DNA sequence: TGTGCCAGCAGCCAAGATCAGGGGGGGCTAAGCACAGATACGCAGTATTTT. As protein: CASSQDQGGLSTDTQYF.

On this clonotype itself: In this CDR3 the conserved last residue, phenylalanine or tryptophan, is missing, so a read error is likely. This chain connects TRBV9 to TRBJ2-5; the match to TRBD1 covers 7 bases. The V gene end was trimmed by 1 base and the J gene end by 4 bases; junction bases not matched to a gene: 4. There are 14 residues in the CDR3. CDR1 SGDLS and CDR2 YYNGEE come from the germline V gene. CDR3 sequence: CASSVLAGGETQYL. CDR3 DNA: TGTGCCAGCAGCGTATTGGCAGGGGGAGAGACCCAGTACCTC.

The chain links TRBV20-1 to TRBJ1-1; TRBD1 is a possible D gene (5 bases). Looked up from germline, CDR1 is DFQATT and CDR2 is SNEGSKA (reference sequence). CDR3 length: 13 residues. The V and J ends lost 6 bases and 3 bases respectively, with 14 bases between them. CDR3 sequence: CSALGTWHTEAFF. CDR3 in DNA: TGCAGTGCCTTAGGGACGTGGCACACTGAAGCTTTCTTT.

Notes on this clonotype: Germline is not matched at one junction end, which may reflect a read error. This CDR3 reads CTSSARQGQAGANVLTF. CDR3 bases: TGTACCAGCAGTGCCCGACAGGGGCAGGCTGGGGCCAACGTCCTGACTTTC. J is TRBJ2-6 and V is TRBV28; TRBD1 matches at 8 bases. The germline V gene encodes CDR1 MDHEN and CDR2 SYDVKM. This CDR3 has 17 residues.

This rearrangement joins TRBV21-1 to TRBJ2-4; TRBD1, as called in the table, went unchecked against the DNA. The J call may not be correct, given that the DNA end is closer to TRBJ2-5. TRBV21-1 represents a pseudogene. This CDR3 spans 15 amino acids. CDR3 nucleotides: TGTGCCAGCAGCAAAAATGGGACAGGGGAAGAGACCCAGTACTTC. Protein sequence: CASSKNGTGEETQYF.

This rearrangement joins TRBV7-9 to TRBJ1-2, with 9 bases aligning to TRBD1. From germline, CDR1 is SEHNR and CDR2 FQNEAQ (reference sequence). The CDR3 has 16 amino acids. V dropped 1 base and J dropped 1; count of bases not matched to a gene: 4. The CDR3 protein is CASSLETGGNNYGYTF. CDR3 nucleotides: TGTGCCAGCAGCTTAGAGACAGGGGGGAATAACTATGGCTACACCTTC.

V usage is TRBV7-2 and J usage is TRBJ1-1; 8 bases fit TRBD1. The trim removed 2 bases at V and 0 bases at J, leaving 5 bases unmatched. Germline V lookup: CDR1 SGHTA, CDR2 FQGNSA. The CDR3 runs to 16 residues. The CDR3 reads CASSLRGTGMNTEAFF. The DNA for the CDR3 is TGTGCCAGCAGCTTAAGGGGGACAGGTATGAACACTGAAGCTTTCTTT.

The chain uses TRBV20-1 and TRBJ2-7; D is perhaps TRBD2 (6 bases). The germline V and J ends were trimmed by 1 base and 5 bases, with 15 bases remaining between them. From germline, CDR1 is DFQATT and CDR2 SNEGSKA (reference sequence). The CDR3 consists of 14 residues. The CDR3 DNA sequence: TGCAGTGCTAGAGTCCCCCCCAGGGAGGACGAGCAGTACTTC. It specifies CSARVPPREDEQYF.

A remark on this clonotype: An end of the junction does not agree with germline; a read error may underlie this. The CDR3 is CASAPQGANTDAFF. CDR3 nucleotides: TGTGCTAGTGCCCCGCAGGGTGCAAACACTGACGCTTTCTTT. The rearrangement links TRBV12-5 to TRBJ1-1, with TRBD1 as a possible D gene (5 bases). Germline-derived CDR1 and CDR2 are LGHNT and FRNRAP. This CDR3 has 14 amino acids.

Worth noting for this clonotype: This may be a read error, as it is one base from a much larger clone. J is TRBJ2-6 and V is TRBV20-1; the D is unclear. V gave up 0 bases and J gave up 6 bases, with 12 bases separating them. This CDR3 is built from 15 residues. The germline V gene encodes CDR1 DFQATT and CDR2 SNEGSKA (reference sequence). The CDR3 loop is CSARDEEAPANVLTF. The CDR3 bases are TGCAGTGCTAGAGATGAAGAGGCCCCGGCCAACGTCCTGACTTTC.

In DNA, the CDR3 is TGTGCCAGCAGTAAACTAGCGGGGGCTTACAATGAGCAGTTCTTC. Protein sequence: CASSKLAGAYNEQFF. The chain carries TRBV6-2 or TRBV6-3 and TRBJ2-1, with 11 positions matching TRBD2. Germline-derived CDR1 and CDR2 are MNHEY and SVGEGT. Unmatched junction bases numbered 4, after V lost 5 bases and J lost 4 bases. This CDR3 is built from 15 residues.

The sample holds many counts of this clonotype. At one boundary the junction diverges from the germline segment, which might be a read error. CDR3: CASSRTGDYNEQFF. The CDR3 DNA follows: TGTGCTAGCAGCAGGACGGGGGACTACAATGAGCAGTTCTTC. The J gene is TRBJ2-1, the V gene TRBV7-7, with D possibly matching TRBD2 (6 bases). The CDR3 contains 14 residues. Germline lookup yields CDR1 SSHAT and CDR2 FNYEAQ (reference sequence).

The chain employs TRBV7-9 and TRBJ2-1, with D perhaps TRBD1 (6 bases). The V and J ends lost 5 bases and 4 bases respectively, with 12 bases between them. Germline-derived CDR1 and CDR2 are SEHNR and FQNEAQ (reference sequence). The CDR3 is made up of 14 amino acids. The CDR3 bases are TGTGCCAGCAGCGCACAGGGTTTTTACAATGAGCAGTTCTTC. Encoded protein: CASSAQGFYNEQFF.

The rearrangement links TRBV6-6 to TRBJ2-3; D gene ambiguous. V lost 8 bases to trimming and J lost 2 bases, with 11 bases between them. The CDR3 is 13 residues long. CDR1 MNHNY and CDR2 SVGAGI come from the germline V gene (reference sequence). As DNA, the CDR3 is TGTGCCAGCCTCAGGCAATACACAGATACGCAGTATTTT. Protein product: CASLRQYTDTQYF.

The chain joins TRBV2 to TRBJ2-1; 10 bases map to TRBD2. The CDR3 is made up of 16 amino acids. Germline-derived CDR1 and CDR2 are SNHLY and FYNNEI. The V segment lost 8 bases and the J segment 6 bases; nucleotides outside the gene matches: 13. This chain's CDR3 is CASQVTGLAGANEQFF. The CDR3, as DNA: TGTGCCAGCCAAGTGACCGGCCTAGCGGGAGCCAATGAGCAGTTCTTC.

This clonotype appeared a few times. The J gene is TRBJ2-3, the V gene TRBV6-5, with D perhaps matching TRBD1 (8 bases). CDR3 length: 16 residues. Germline V gene sequence: CDR1 MNHEY, CDR2 SVGAGI. Trimming took off 6 bases at V and 1 base at J, with 17 bases between the two ends. In nucleotides, the CDR3 is TGTGCCAGCAGACCCGTACAGGGGGGGCGCACAGATACGCAGTATTTT. Amino acids: CASRPVQGGRTDTQYF.

V usage is TRBV20-1 and J usage is TRBJ2-2; the D gene could be TRBD1 or TRBD2 (5 bases each). The germline V gene encodes CDR1 DFQATT and CDR2 SNEGSKA (reference sequence). The CDR3 runs to 13 residues. The CDR3 reads CSGTDTNTGELFF. CDR3 sequence (DNA): TGCAGCGGGACGGATACGAACACCGGGGAGCTGTTTTTT.